This T cell receptor (beta chain) was captured in a study of blood T cell repertoires in COVID-19. About the study: Spain, Italy and the United States supplied samples that represented acute and convalescent COVID-19.

Germline loops: CDR1 KGHSY, CDR2 FQNENV. The CDR3 spans 17 residues. V lost 6 bases to trimming and J lost 2 bases; unmatched junction nucleotides: 12. Measured with immunoSEQ multiplex PCR; TCRdb has only the in-frame clones, and not every one. The sample lists over 80,000 clones; approximately 91% were seen once. The receptor's source is a woman at least 80 years old with acute or convalescent COVID-19. This chain joins TRBV16 and TRBJ2-3, with 9 bases identical to TRBD1. The sequenced material came from peripheral blood. CDR3 region: CASRPGTGIWTTDTQYF. In DNA form, the CDR3 reads TGTGCCAGCAGACCCGGGACAGGGATATGGACCACAGATACGCAGTATTTT.